This entry lists 18 T cell receptor beta chains sequenced from one sample in a study of blood T cell repertoires in COVID-19. This table comes from immunoSEQ multiplex PCR, and its TCRdb copy is limited to in-frame clones, with some not included. Among about 140,000 clones, 86% were seen once, and the ten largest hold roughly 8%. Specimen: peripheral blood. The receptors were sampled from a woman aged 55 to 70 with acute or convalescent COVID-19.

V is TRBV5-1 and J is TRBJ2-7; 11 bases fit TRBD2. Looked up from germline, CDR1 is SGHRS and CDR2 is YFSETQ. The CDR3 has 14 amino acids. The V segment lost 6 bases and the J segment 4 bases; nucleotides outside the gene matches: 6. The CDR3 loop reads CASNSLAGGYEQYF. CDR3 coding DNA: TGCGCCAGCAACAGTCTAGCGGGGGGTTACGAGCAGTACTTC.

The V and J genes are TRBV6-5 and TRBJ2-1; 10 nucleotides line up with TRBD1. The V segment lost 6 bases and the J segment 8 bases; nucleotides outside the gene matches: 10. The CDR3 has 15 amino acids. CDR1 is MNHEY and CDR2 is SVGAGI in the germline V gene. The CDR3 reads CASSLTGGRGDEQFF. CDR3 nucleotide sequence: TGTGCCAGCAGCCTGACAGGGGGCAGGGGGGATGAGCAGTTCTTC.

This clone was counted a single time. The chain has TRBV9 and TRBJ1-3; D unresolved. The germline V and J ends were trimmed by 3 bases and 0 bases, with 13 bases remaining between them. CDR1 and CDR2 (germline): SGDLS, YYNGEE. This CDR3 is 16 amino acids long. CDR3 region: CASSAGSGSSGNTIYF. Written as DNA, the CDR3 is TGTGCCAGCAGCGCGGGATCAGGATCCTCTGGAAACACCATATATTTT.

This sequence joins TRBV2 and TRBJ1-6; no clear D. V was cut by 4 bases and J by 10 bases, with 17 bases left in between. Germline CDR1 reads SNHLY; CDR2 reads FYNNEI. CDR3 length equals 15 residues. CDR3 coding DNA: TGTGCCAGCAGTGCTGGCCAGAGGGCGGGCTCACCCCTCCACTTT. This gives the protein CASSAGQRAGSPLHF.

The chain is built from TRBV28 and TRBJ1-6; 8 bases fit TRBD1. There are 17 residues in the CDR3. The germline V gene encodes CDR1 MDHEN and CDR2 SYDVKM. J lost 4 bases, V lost 1 base, and 6 bases had no gene match. CDR3 nucleotides: TGTGCCAGCAGTTTATTTGGGACAGGCCCGTATAATTCACCCCTCCACTTT. Translation gives CASSLFGTGPYNSPLHF.

This clone appeared once. The chain employs TRBV6-1 and TRBJ1-5; D is possibly TRBD1 (6 bases). Germline V lookup: CDR1 MNHNS, CDR2 SASEGT. The CDR3 is made up of 17 amino acids. Trimming left V 2 bases short and J 0 bases short, with 14 bases between. The chain's CDR3 is CASSESGGPNSNQPQHF. CDR3 DNA: TGTGCCAGCAGTGAATCGGGGGGGCCGAATAGCAATCAGCCCCAGCATTTT.

V usage is TRBV12-3 or TRBV12-4 and J usage is TRBJ2-5; 8 positions match TRBD1. This CDR3 comprises 13 residues. J was trimmed by 5 bases and V by 5 bases; bases with no gene match: 4. Here the CDR3 DNA reads TGTGCCAGCAGTCCCAGGGGGCGGGAGACCCAGTACTTC. It codes for CASSPRGRETQYF.

The chain uses TRBV6-6 and TRBJ1-1, with no clear D. The V and J ends lost 4 bases and 3 bases respectively, with 9 bases between them. CDR1 MNHNY and CDR2 SVGAGI come from the germline V gene (reference sequence). The CDR3 sequence is 13 residues long. The CDR3 loop is CASSSRVDTEAFF. The CDR3 DNA reads as TGTGCCAGCAGTTCCCGAGTCGACACTGAAGCTTTCTTT.

The chain is built from TRBV2 and TRBJ2-1, with D possibly being TRBD2 (6 bases). Looked up from germline, CDR1 is SNHLY and CDR2 is FYNNEI. This CDR3 is built from 14 residues. V lost 9 bases, J lost 6 bases, and 18 bases lay in between. CDR3 DNA: TGTGCCAGGTCGAGGGAGGATGTATTCAATGAGCAGTTCTTC. Protein product: CARSREDVFNEQFF. Supplemented by reference TRBV2 and TRBJ2-1, the full variable domain reads EPEVTQTPSHQVTQMGQEVILRCVPISNHLYFYWYRQILGQKVEFLVSFYNNEISEKSEIFDDQFSVERPDGSNFTLKIRSTKLEDSAMYFCARSREDVFNEQFFGPGTRLTVL.

The chain combines TRBV7-8 with TRBJ2-2, with D unresolved. Germline CDR1 reads SGHVS; CDR2 reads FQNEAQ. Between the trimmed V and J ends, which lost 3 bases and 6 bases, there was a span of 11 bases. This CDR3 spans 14 amino acids. CDR3: CASSFVTDPGELFF. CDR3 nucleotide sequence: TGTGCCAGCAGCTTCGTCACAGACCCCGGGGAGCTGTTTTTT.

CDR3 DNA: TGTGCCAGCAGCGTAGACGGTCAAAACGAGCAGTACTTC. Amino acid sequence: CASSVDGQNEQYF. The chain recombines TRBV9 with TRBJ2-7; D call uncertain. CDR1 and CDR2 (germline): SGDLS, YYNGEE. V was trimmed by 0 bases and J by 5 bases, leaving 9 bases between them. CDR3 length: 13 residues.

The J gene is TRBJ2-7, the V gene TRBV28; D might be TRBD1 (6 bases). This CDR3 region has 14 residues. Trimming cost V 6 bases and J 4 bases, with 16 bases left between them. The germline V gene encodes CDR1 MDHEN and CDR2 SYDVKM. The CDR3 is CASRSSGERYEQYF. For the CDR3, the DNA is TGTGCCAGCAGGTCTTCAGGGGAGAGGTACGAGCAGTACTTC.

This chain links TRBV7-3 with TRBJ2-3, with 7 positions matching TRBD1. Germline CDR1 and CDR2: SGHTA and FQGTGA. The CDR3 length is 15 residues. The ends lost 5 bases at V and 1 base at J; junction bases unmatched: 6. The CDR3 nucleotides read TGTGCCAGCAGCGTCAGGACAGGAGGCACAGATACGCAGTATTTT. Translation gives CASSVRTGGTDTQYF.

This chain uses TRBV5-1 with TRBJ2-5, with 10 bases fitting TRBD2. Germline assignment: CDR1 SGHRS and CDR2 YFSETQ. The length of the CDR3 is 15 residues. The V and J ends lost 0 bases and 4 bases, in that order; junction bases with no gene match: 3. Written as DNA, the CDR3 is TGCGCCAGCAGCTTGGGTCTAGCGGGGGTAGAGACCCAGTACTTC. Amino acid sequence: CASSLGLAGVETQYF.

The chain uses TRBV7-6 and TRBJ1-2; perhaps TRBD1 as D (6 bases). Per germline, CDR1 SGHVS and CDR2 FNYEAQ. Trimming shortened V by 1 base and J by 8 bases, and 14 bases separated the two germline ends. The CDR3 has 14 amino acids. As DNA, the CDR3 is TGTGCCAGCAGCTTAGGGGTCACAGGGATAGGCTACACCTTC. It is translated as CASSLGVTGIGYTF.

This clone was picked up one time. The chain joins TRBV5-1 to TRBJ1-1, with D perhaps matching TRBD1 (5 bases). Trimming pared 0 bases from V and 4 bases from J, leaving 10 bases between. This CDR3 comprises 14 residues. Germline CDR1 is SGHRS and CDR2 is YFSETQ. CDR3 bases: TGCGCCAGCAGCTTGGGCCTGGGGGGCACTGAAGCTTTCTTT. Encoded protein: CASSLGLGGTEAFF.

This clone was recorded only once. The chain joins TRBV6-5 to TRBJ1-1; 9 bases are a match to TRBD1. The CDR3 is 14 residues long. J was trimmed by 10 bases and V by 0 bases; bases with no gene match: 6. Germline CDR1 MNHEY, CDR2 SVGAGI. The CDR3 DNA reads TGTGCCAGCAGTTACTCGAGTCTGGACAGGGGAGCTTTCTTT. Its translation is CASSYSSLDRGAFF.

The chain couples TRBV11-1 to TRBJ2-2, with D perhaps TRBD1 (6 bases). The V gene lost 5 bases and the J gene lost 0 bases, with 10 bases spanning the gap. The germline V gene encodes CDR1 SGHAT and CDR2 FQDESV (reference sequence). The CDR3 spans 15 residues. In DNA form, the CDR3 reads TGTGCCAGCAGCCAGGGGAACTCGAACACCGGGGAGCTGTTTTTT. Translating gives CASSQGNSNTGELFF.